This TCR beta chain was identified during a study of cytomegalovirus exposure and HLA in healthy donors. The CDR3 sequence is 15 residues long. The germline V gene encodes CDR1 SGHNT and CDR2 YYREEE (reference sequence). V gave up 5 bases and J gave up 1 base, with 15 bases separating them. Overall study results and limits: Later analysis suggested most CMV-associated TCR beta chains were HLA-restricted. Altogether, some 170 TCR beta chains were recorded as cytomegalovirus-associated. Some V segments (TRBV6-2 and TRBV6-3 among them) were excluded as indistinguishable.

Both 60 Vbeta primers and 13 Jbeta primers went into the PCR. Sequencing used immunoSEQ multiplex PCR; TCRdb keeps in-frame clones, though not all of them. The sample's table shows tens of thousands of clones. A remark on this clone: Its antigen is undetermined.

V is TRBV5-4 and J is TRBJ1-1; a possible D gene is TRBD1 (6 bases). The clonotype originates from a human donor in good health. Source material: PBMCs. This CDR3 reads CASSRQVGRNTEAFF. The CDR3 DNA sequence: TGTGCCAGCAGTAGACAGGTAGGAAGGAACACTGAAGCTTTCTTT. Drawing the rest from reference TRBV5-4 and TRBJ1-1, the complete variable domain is ETGVTQSPTHLIKTRGQQVTLRCSSQSGHNTVSWYQQALGQGPQFIFQYYREEENGRGNFPPRFSGLQFPNYSSELNVNALELDDSALYLCASSRQVGRNTEAFFGQGTRLTVV.